The sequence of this T cell receptor beta chain was determined in a study of vaccination and CD4 T cells after COVID-19 (dated by TCRdb to between 2020 and 2023). Turning to the overall study: SARS-CoV-2 positivity had been established in the convalescent patients by nasal swab PCR, and mild disease was recorded in under ten of these patients and severe disease in one. In ten to eleven COVID-19 convalescent patients and a handful of infection-naive healthy vaccine recipients, the spike-specific CD4+ TCR repertoire before mRNA vaccination was compared with the repertoire after mRNA vaccination. Control cultures received a CEFX viral epitope pool as the positive control, an HIV-1 Nef peptide pool as the negative control, or no peptide. Post-vaccine blood samples were obtained a median of around 67 days after the second vaccine dose, with a range of about 12 to 241 days. Post-COVID blood samples were collected from convalescent patients a median of around 96 days after diagnosis, with a range of about 30 to 161 days. Two doses of either the Pfizer-BioNTech BNT162b2 vaccine (n=8) or the Moderna mRNA-1273 vaccine (n=2) were administered to participants. In the convalescent cohort there were six males and four females, among whom were two Hispanic individuals, seven Caucasians, two Asians and one multiracial person. For stimulating the cultures, overlapping spike peptide pools were used, derived from SARS-CoV-2 as well as from the common cold coronaviruses HCoV-NL63, HCoV-OC43 and HCoV-229E. Overall study outcomes, separate from this receptor: In convalescent patients, a median roughly 87% of post-vaccine SARS-CoV-2-reactive clones were detected only after vaccination, and vaccine-specific priming was suggested by this finding. Only a relatively small number of convalescent patients were included in the study, and early timepoints following natural infection were not analyzed. In convalescent patients, nearly all vaccine-specific clones (304 of 307) were found to be mono-reactive for SARS-CoV-2 spike rather than cross-reactive with common cold coronaviruses. Although the median number of SARS-CoV-2-reactive clonotypes went up from approximately 20 after infection to some 38 after vaccination, the increase was not significant.

Of note for this clonotype: It has no known antigen specificity. No base quality values were provided; no much bigger clone lies one nucleotide off.

Library generation was performed with PCR. At the Johns Hopkins FTIC core, DNA from the cultured CD4+ T cells underwent TCR sequencing with the Oncomine TCR Beta short-read assay. The QIAamp micro DNA kit was used to extract genomic DNA from the cultured CD4+ T cells. Oncomine TCR Beta libraries made from cultured CD4+ T cells were pooled using unique dual indexes and sequenced on an Illumina iSeq 100. The authors' pipeline ran thus. Non-productive sequences were removed, and CDR3s not starting with C, not ending with F or W, or shorter than 7 amino acids were discarded. Antigen-specific clonotypes were identified with the MANAFEST web application by comparing peptide-stimulated wells with reference and other culture wells. To be called positive, a clone needed an FDR below 0.05, an odds ratio above 5, and a productive frequency above 0.1% in at least two of three replicate wells. A clonotype was classed as cross-reactive if the clonotype showed significant expansion both in SARS-CoV-2 spike wells and in at least one common cold coronavirus spike condition. Similarity between CDR3 sequences was evaluated in R version 3.6.1 using Levenshtein distances (stringdist) and unrooted phylogenetic trees (ape). The public reads were quality trimmed at Q25 with fastp and then assembled into clones with MiXCR by TCRdb, keeping productive beta chains. Each CDR3 protein gets just one entry, which takes the most common genes and DNA from the rows behind it. TCRdb, not the original authors, processed these V and J calls. The sample records approximately 12,000 distinct CDR3 sequences, 45% to 55% of which are singletons. Clones ranked in the top ten supply approximately 15% of the sample.

Reading the label with the study, this specimen's treatment or condition is: roughly 10-day PBMC culture with coronavirus spike peptide pools or control peptides (ViraFEST assay). The ViraFEST assay was used in the study, in which antigen-specific T cells were expanded with peptide pools and expanded clonotypes were subsequently identified by TCR sequencing. The positive SARS-CoV-2 PCR tests of the convalescent patients were dated from March to December 2020, before the Alpha, Beta and Delta variants emerged in the United States. PBMCs were cultured at under 2.5 million per well in IMDM supplemented with approximately 5% human AB serum and 9.5 to 10 IU/ml IL-2, with 9.5 to 10 ug/ml peptide pools added. Half of the culture medium was replaced with fresh IL-2-containing medium on days 3 and 7. After roughly 9 days of culture, CD4+ T cells were isolated by negative selection with the EasySep CD4+ T cell isolation kit. Ficoll-Paque Plus gradient centrifugation was used to isolate PBMCs from whole blood, and the isolated PBMCs were then either used fresh or cryopreserved at -140C. In general, triplicate wells were set up for every culture condition.

The germline V end is reduced by 5 bases and the J end by 12 bases; junction bases left unmatched: 9. CDR1 and CDR2, per the germline V gene, are MDHEN and SYDVKM. The CDR3 spans 12 residues, from the cysteine through the phenylalanine. The only DNA kept is the CDR3, 36 bases in frame from the first base. Source material: CD4+ T cells from blood, cultured in vitro. The sequence joins TRBV28 to TRBJ2-7; TRBD1 lines up with 8 middle nucleotides. This receptor was obtained from a human donor who had recovered from COVID-19. The nucleotide sequence reads TGTGCCAGCAGTATAAACCGGGACAGGCCGTACTTC. Its protein product is CASSINRDRPYF.